A selection of T cell receptor beta chains follows, all from one sample in a study of shared clonotypes between healthy human individuals. Profiled with immunoSEQ multiplex PCR; TCRdb holds only in-frame clones, not every one. Of about 2.1 million clones listed, 93% are singletons. The sample taken for sequencing was naive CD8+ T cells from PBMCs. These receptors originate from a man aged 18 to 35 in good health. Some clones in this sample may be carry-over from other donors' samples. The CDR3 runs from the conserved cysteine through the conserved F or W. A D gene is named only where the DNA matches it firmly. Clone size, where shown, is once, few, many, or a class for clones that have expanded.

V	D	J	size	CDR3	DNA
TRBV5-4	NA	TRBJ2-5	NA	CASSLAGGTAYQETQYF	TGTGCCAGCAGCTTGGCCGGAGGTACGGCGTACCAAGAGACCCAGTACTTC
TRBV7-9	TRBD1	TRBJ2-5	NA	CASSARTGVDETQYF	TGTGCCAGCAGCGCTCGTACAGGGGTCGATGAGACCCAGTACTTC
TRBV10-3	NA	TRBJ2-3	NA	CAISGGYSTDTQYF	TGTGCCATCAGTGGTGGGTATAGCACAGATACGCAGTATTTT
TRBV28	TRBD1	TRBJ1-1	NA	CASSQTGGGTEAFF	TGTGCCAGCAGTCAAACAGGGGGAGGGACTGAAGCTTTCTTT
TRBV5-6	NA	TRBJ2-7	NA	CASSWAGESSYEQYF	TGTGCCAGCAGCTGGGCCGGGGAGTCTTCCTACGAGCAGTACTTC
TRBV19	NA	TRBJ1-5	NA	CATRTSFQPQHF	TGTGCCACCCGAACGAGTTTTCAGCCCCAGCATTTT
TRBV25-1	TRBD1	TRBJ1-5	NA	CASNTGGINQPQHF	TGTGCCAGCAACACAGGGGGGATTAATCAGCCCCAGCATTTT
TRBV9	TRBD1	TRBJ2-7	NA	CASSAKPGQGFHEQYF	TGTGCCAGCAGCGCGAAACCGGGACAGGGGTTCCACGAGCAGTACTTC
TRBV11-2	TRBD1	TRBJ2-7	NA	CASSTGTATYEQYF	TGTGCCAGCAGCACCGGGACAGCCACCTACGAGCAGTACTTC
TRBV27	TRBD1	TRBJ2-7	NA	CASSWDRGNEQYF	TGTGCCAGCAGTTGGGACAGGGGAAACGAGCAGTACTTC
TRBV25-1	NA	TRBJ1-4	NA	CASSEIEGLNEKLFF	TGTGCCAGCAGTGAAATTGAGGGGTTGAATGAAAAACTGTTTTTT
TRBV12-5	NA	TRBJ2-6	once	CASGHDTRGANVLTF	TGTGCTAGTGGTCACGACACGCGGGGGGCCAACGTCCTGACTTTC
TRBV7-9	TRBD1	TRBJ2-2	NA	CASSSPSGTGKMELFF	TGTGCCAGCAGCTCCCCCTCAGGGACAGGGAAAATGGAGCTGTTTTTT
TRBV7-2	NA	TRBJ1-1	NA	CASSLERRGTNTEAFF	TGTGCCAGCAGCTTAGAGAGGAGGGGGACGAACACTGAAGCTTTCTTT
TRBV18	TRBD2	TRBJ2-2	NA	CASSPPAAGVRNTGELFF	TGTGCCAGCTCACCACCGGCAGCGGGGGTGAGGAACACCGGGGAGCTGTTTTTT
TRBV28	TRBD1	TRBJ1-1	NA	CASSFQGGLNTEAFF	TGTGCCAGCAGTTTCCAGGGGGGCCTGAACACTGAAGCTTTCTTT
TRBV30	TRBD2	TRBJ2-7	NA	CAWSGDWGLAASYEQYF	TGTGCCTGGAGTGGGGATTGGGGACTAGCGGCCTCCTACGAGCAGTACTTC
TRBV6-1	NA	TRBJ2-7	NA	CASSEVRRGYSEQYF	TGTGCCAGCAGTGAAGTTCGCAGGGGCTATAGCGAGCAGTACTTC
TRBV19	TRBD2	TRBJ2-1	NA	CASSVISGRGSYNEQFF	TGTGCCAGTAGCGTAATTAGCGGGAGAGGGTCCTACAATGAGCAGTTCTTC
TRBV28	TRBD2	TRBJ2-7	NA	CASVSSGKVYEQYF	TGTGCCAGCGTGTCTAGCGGGAAAGTCTACGAGCAGTACTTC
TRBV2	NA	TRBJ1-6	NA	CASRGQLYNSPLHF	TGTGCCAGCCGAGGACAGCTTTATAATTCACCCCTCCACTTT
TRBV7-2	NA	TRBJ1-5	once	CASSWTVNQPQHF	TGTGCCAGCTCATGGACAGTCAATCAGCCCCAGCATTTT
TRBV28	NA	TRBJ2-1	NA	CASSLISAVTLVDEQFF	TGTGCCAGCAGTTTAATAAGCGCCGTTACATTAGTCGATGAGCAGTTCTTC
TRBV7-9	TRBD2	TRBJ2-3	NA	CASSLGTSGDDSDTQYF	TGTGCCAGCAGCTTAGGAACTAGCGGGGACGACTCCGATACGCAGTATTTT
TRBV27	NA	TRBJ2-7	NA	CASSLVQAGYEQYF	TGTGCCAGCAGTTTGGTACAGGCGGGTTACGAGCAGTACTTC
TRBV5-1	NA	TRBJ2-5	NA	CASCRQPKPQETQYF	TGCGCCAGTTGCCGACAGCCCAAACCCCAAGAGACCCAGTACTTC
TRBV7-8	TRBD2	TRBJ2-7	NA	CASSKAGTSESYEQYF	TGTGCCAGCAGCAAAGCCGGGACTAGCGAATCCTACGAGCAGTACTTC
TRBV29-1	TRBD1	TRBJ1-2	NA	CSVEDGSGQVNGYTF	TGCAGCGTTGAAGACGGGTCAGGACAGGTCAATGGCTACACCTTC
TRBV28	TRBD1	TRBJ2-7	NA	CASLPNRGPYEQYF	TGTGCCAGCCTTCCCAACAGGGGTCCCTACGAGCAGTACTTC
TRBV7-2	NA	TRBJ1-5	once	CASSLRYVTGNQPQHF	TGTGCCAGCAGCTTACGGTACGTGACGGGCAATCAGCCCCAGCATTTT
TRBV7-2	NA	TRBJ2-1	NA	CASTLGRYNEQFF	TGTGCCAGCACCCTAGGCAGGTACAATGAGCAGTTCTTC
TRBV28	TRBD1	TRBJ1-1	once	CASSLTGRIAEAFF	TGTGCCAGCAGTCTGACAGGGAGGATCGCTGAAGCTTTCTTT
TRBV28	NA	TRBJ2-7	NA	CASSFGQGGVYEQYF	TGTGCCAGCAGTTTTGGGCAGGGCGGGGTCTACGAGCAGTACTTC
TRBV4-1	TRBD1	TRBJ2-1	once	CASSQDFGTVFYNEQFF	TGCGCCAGCAGCCAAGATTTTGGGACAGTTTTTTACAATGAGCAGTTCTTC
TRBV29-1	NA	TRBJ2-7	once	CSVVFAAGGKGVGYEQYF	TGCAGCGTTGTATTTGCGGCAGGTGGGAAAGGGGTTGGATACGAGCAGTACTTC
TRBV27	NA	TRBJ2-7	once	CASSSGSTYEQYF	TGTGCCAGCAGTTCTGGCAGTACCTACGAGCAGTACTTC
TRBV7-2	NA	TRBJ2-7	once	CASSLRGRPPYEQYF	TGTGCCAGCAGCTTACGAGGGCGCCCCCCCTACGAGCAGTACTTC
TRBV19	TRBD1	TRBJ2-1	NA	CASSSGGHNEQFF	TGTGCCAGTAGTTCAGGGGGCCACAATGAGCAGTTCTTC
TRBV29-1	NA	TRBJ1-2	NA	CSASKDSNYGYTF	TGCAGCGCCTCGAAAGACAGCAACTATGGCTACACCTTC
TRBV2	NA	TRBJ2-7	NA	CASLLERYEQYF	TGTGCCAGCTTACTAGAGAGGTACGAGCAGTACTTC
TRBV9	NA	TRBJ2-7	NA	CASSASDFYEQYF	TGTGCCAGCAGCGCATCCGACTTTTACGAGCAGTACTTC
TRBV9	TRBD2	TRBJ2-1	NA	CASSVGTSGSDEQFF	TGTGCCAGCAGCGTAGGGACTAGCGGGAGTGATGAGCAGTTCTTC
TRBV28	NA	TRBJ2-4	NA	CASSLRGAKNIQYF	TGTGCCAGCAGTTTAAGGGGAGCCAAAAACATTCAGTACTTC
TRBV7-9	TRBD2	TRBJ2-7	NA	CASRLAGEDEQYF	TGTGCCAGCAGACTAGCGGGAGAAGATGAGCAGTACTTC
TRBV27	NA	TRBJ2-3	NA	CASSFLDSTDTQYF	TGTGCCAGCAGTTTCCTCGACAGCACAGATACGCAGTATTTT
TRBV29-1	TRBD2	TRBJ2-1	NA	CSVEDPGGREKLSSYNEQFF	TGCAGCGTTGAAGATCCTGGAGGGCGGGAGAAATTAAGCTCCTACAATGAGCAGTTCTTC
TRBV9	NA	TRBJ2-7	NA	CASSSGTGNEQYF	TGTGCCAGCAGCTCCGGGACGGGTAACGAGCAGTACTTC
TRBV9	NA	TRBJ2-7	NA	CASSEAFGPGYEQYF	TGTGCCAGCAGCGAGGCCTTCGGGCCCGGCTACGAGCAGTACTTC
TRBV7-9	NA	TRBJ2-5	NA	CASSLVGGQETQYF	TGTGCCAGCAGCTTAGTGGGGGGACAAGAGACCCAGTACTTC
TRBV5-5	NA	TRBJ1-5	NA	CASSLGGYSNQPQHF	TGTGCCAGCAGCTTGGGGGGTTATAGCAATCAGCCCCAGCATTTT
TRBV28	NA	TRBJ2-7	NA	CASSLLGATSYEQYF	TGTGCCAGCAGTTTGTTGGGGGCCACTTCCTACGAGCAGTACTTC
TRBV7-9	NA	TRBJ1-3	NA	CASSLDLNTIYF	TGTGCCAGCAGCTTGGACTTAAACACCATATATTTT
TRBV7-9	NA	TRBJ1-1	NA	CASDLPRDTEAFF	TGTGCCAGCGACCTTCCGAGGGACACTGAAGCTTTCTTT
TRBV28	TRBD2	TRBJ2-1	NA	CASSLAGGGNEQFF	TGTGCCAGCAGTTTAGCGGGAGGGGGTAATGAGCAGTTCTTC
TRBV4-1	TRBD1	TRBJ1-2	NA	CASSQPPGQGARSYTF	TGCGCCAGCAGCCAACCGCCGGGACAGGGGGCGAGAAGCTACACCTTC
TRBV5-1	TRBD1	TRBJ1-1	NA	CASSGSGQGTTEAFF	TGCGCCAGCAGCGGGTCTGGACAGGGGACCACTGAAGCTTTCTTT
TRBV7-8	NA	TRBJ2-7	NA	CASSSPYYEQYF	TGTGCCAGCAGCTCTCCTTACTACGAGCAGTACTTC
TRBV7-9	NA	TRBJ2-1	NA	CASSLVSFQEQFF	TGTGCCAGCAGCTTGGTTAGTTTCCAGGAGCAGTTCTTC
TRBV9	TRBD1	TRBJ2-5	NA	CASSRTGGRETQYF	TGTGCCAGCAGTCGGACAGGGGGTCGGGAGACCCAGTACTTC